These 2 T cell receptor beta chains were all obtained from the same sample, sequenced in a study of blood T cell repertoires in COVID-19. Sequencing used immunoSEQ multiplex PCR; TCRdb keeps in-frame clones, though not all of them. The sample lists about 230,000 clones; 83% were seen once. Sequencing was done on a sample of peripheral blood. These receptors were collected from a woman younger than 45 with COVID-19, enrolled during active disease.

V usage is TRBV19 and J usage is TRBJ1-1, with a weak D call TRBD1 (5 bases). The germline V gene encodes CDR1 LNHDA and CDR2 SQIVND (reference sequence). V was trimmed by 5 bases and J by 4 bases, leaving 14 bases between them. This CDR3 is 14 amino acids long. The CDR3 DNA follows: TGTGCCAGTAGTCGAGGTGAGGGACTCACTGAAGCTTTCTTT. Residues: CASSRGEGLTEAFF.

This chain joins TRBV9 and TRBJ2-3; the match to TRBD2 covers 10 bases. Germline-derived CDR1 and CDR2 are SGDLS and YYNGEE. The V and J ends lost 5 bases and 1 base, in that order; junction bases with no gene match: 16. CDR3 length equals 19 residues. The CDR3 DNA sequence: TGTGCCAGCAGTGCGAACCCTGAATGGACTAGCGGACGCACAGATACGCAGTATTTT. Protein: CASSANPEWTSGRTDTQYF. The full variable domain, with the rest looked up from reference TRBV9 and TRBJ2-3, is DSGVTQTPKHLITATGQRVTLRCSPRSGDLSVYWYQQSLDQGLQFLIQYYNGEERAKGNILERFSAQQFPDLHSELNLSSLELGDSALYFCASSANPEWTSGRTDTQYFGPGTRLTVL.